These 23 T cell receptor beta chains share one sample of origin, sequenced in a study of blood T cell dynamics during melanoma immunotherapy. General observations from the study: The most clonal sorted CD8+ subset, immune-effector cells, was closest to cell-free DNA CDR3 sequences.

Time point reported: week 3, after first cycle of checkpoint inhibitor. TIE cells were CD3+ CD4- CD8+ CD45RA- CD45RO-high CD27- CCR7- memory T cells. No antigens are known for them. The method was immunoSEQ multiplex PCR; TCRdb's version includes in-frame clones alone and lacks a portion of them. The data contain 850 to 950 clones, roughly 73% of them singletons. Material: CD8+ T cells from blood, obtained from a patient treated with checkpoint blockade. The source of these receptors is a human donor with melanoma.

This clone is large in the sample. This chain connects TRBV11-2 to TRBJ2-7; the match to TRBD1 covers 7 bases. Germline V gene lookup returns CDR1 SGHAT and CDR2 FQNNGV. The length of the CDR3 is 12 residues. The J segment lost 6 bases and the V segment lost 5 bases, leaving 4 bases of the junction unmatched. The CDR3 reads CASSLTGVEQYF. The CDR3 DNA sequence: TGTGCCAGCAGCCTTACAGGGGTCGAGCAGTACTTC.

CDR3 DNA sequence: TGTGCCAGCACCCCGGGGACAGGGGGGCCCTATGGCTACACCTTC. Its protein is CASTPGTGGPYGYTF. V and J are TRBV7-9 and TRBJ1-2, with 11 bases fitting TRBD1. The CDR3 covers 15 residues. Germline V lookup: CDR1 SEHNR, CDR2 FQNEAQ (reference sequence). J lost 4 bases, V lost 7 bases, and 8 bases had no gene match.

The chain has TRBV4-3 and TRBJ1-1, with D unclear. V was trimmed by 0 bases and J by 4 bases, leaving 9 bases between them. The CDR3 totals 14 residues. CDR1 LGHNA and CDR2 YSLEER come from the germline V gene. The DNA for the CDR3 is TGCGCCAGCAGCCAAGATTTGGCGGGCACTGAAGCTTTCTTT. Encoded protein: CASSQDLAGTEAFF.

This clone was seen a handful of times. The chain employs TRBV30 and TRBJ1-1; no firm D call. CDR1 and CDR2 (germline): GTSNPN, SVGIG (reference sequence). V lost 5 bases and J 2 bases, leaving 6 bases between the germline ends. The CDR3 length is 11 residues. The CDR3 DNA follows: TGTGCCTGGGGACCAAACACTGAAGCTTTCTTT. This gives the protein CAWGPNTEAFF.

The rearrangement links TRBV4-3 to TRBJ1-4, with 9 bases fitting TRBD1. The CDR3 has 14 residues. J gave up 5 bases and V 4 bases, and 2 bases lay outside the gene matches. Germline-derived CDR1 and CDR2 are LGHNA and YSLEER. CDR3 residues: CASSLGTGNEKLFF. The CDR3 DNA follows: TGCGCCAGCAGCCTAGGGACAGGGAATGAAAAACTGTTTTTT.

This sequence joins TRBV11-1 and TRBJ2-5; 9 bases align to TRBD2. This CDR3 has 17 amino acids. Trimming cost V 5 bases and J 1 base; bases outside gene matches: 11. CDR1 and CDR2 (germline): SGHAT, FQDESV (reference sequence). The CDR3 here is CASSPRLAEVPQETQYF. The CDR3 DNA follows: TGTGCCAGCAGCCCCAGACTAGCGGAAGTGCCCCAAGAGACCCAGTACTTC.

Of note for this clone: The junction departs from germline at one end; a sequencing error may be responsible. The V call is TRBV6-6, the J call TRBJ2-7, with a weak D call TRBD2 (5 bases). This CDR3 region has 14 residues. The germline gives CDR1 MNHNY, CDR2 SVGAGI (reference sequence). CDR3 region: CAISESPSNYEQYF. The CDR3 DNA is TGTGCCATCAGTGAGTCCCCTAGCAACTACGAGCAGTACTTC.

This chain joins TRBV9 and TRBJ1-2; TRBD1 might be the D (5 bases). V lost 2 bases to trimming and J lost 6 bases, with 14 bases between them. The CDR3 spans 14 residues. Germline V lookup: CDR1 SGDLS, CDR2 YYNGEE. As DNA, the CDR3 is TGTGCCAGCAGCGTGGGGACGGGGGTGGATGGCTACACCTTC. Its translation is CASSVGTGVDGYTF.

The chain carries TRBV4-3 and TRBJ1-1; D is perhaps TRBD1 (5 bases). Germline V gene data show CDR1 as LGHNA and CDR2 as YSLEER. V lost 0 bases to trimming and J lost 2 bases, with 25 bases between them. This CDR3 has 20 amino acids. CDR3 amino acids: CASSQEVGAGLLRSNTEAFF. The CDR3 DNA sequence: TGCGCCAGCAGCCAAGAAGTTGGGGCCGGATTACTCAGGAGCAACACTGAAGCTTTCTTT.

This sequence joins TRBV9 and TRBJ1-1; 7 positions match TRBD1. The CDR3 spans 12 residues. From germline, CDR1 is SGDLS and CDR2 YYNGEE. V lost 3 bases to trimming and J lost 8 bases; unmatched junction nucleotides: 4. CDR3 nucleotides: TGTGCCAGCAGCGGCAACAGGGGAGAAGCTTTCTTT. Protein sequence: CASSGNRGEAFF.

The gene calls are TRBV7-2 and TRBJ2-6; 7 positions match TRBD2. The germline V gene encodes CDR1 SGHTA and CDR2 FQGNSA. The CDR3 covers 14 residues. The ends lost 2 bases at V and 6 bases at J; junction bases unmatched: 1. CDR3: CASSLRGEANVLTF. In nucleotides, the CDR3 is TGTGCCAGCAGCTTACGGGGGGAGGCCAACGTCCTGACTTTC.

This sequence joins TRBV7-8 and TRBJ2-5; D is perhaps TRBD1 (5 bases). Trimming pared 1 base from V and 1 base from J, leaving 16 bases between. CDR1 and CDR2 (germline): SGHVS, FQNEAQ. There are 17 residues in the CDR3. The CDR3 here is CASSLGDSSFPQETQYF. DNA for the CDR3: TGTGCCAGCAGCTTAGGAGACAGTAGTTTCCCCCAAGAGACCCAGTACTTC.

There are a few counts of this clone. V is TRBV7-8 and J is TRBJ1-1, with unresolved D. Germline CDR1 SGHVS, CDR2 FQNEAQ. V shed 5 bases and J shed 0 bases, with 13 bases lying between them. This CDR3 is 15 amino acids long. The CDR3 sequence: CASSPSFGVNTEAFF. As DNA, the CDR3 is TGTGCCAGCAGCCCATCATTTGGGGTGAACACTGAAGCTTTCTTT. Variable domain in full (rest from reference TRBV7-8 and TRBJ1-1): GAGVSQSPRYKVAKRGQDVALRCDPISGHVSLFWYQQALGQGPEFLTYFQNEAQLDKSGLPSDRFFAERPEGSVSTLKIQRTQQEDSAVYLCASSPSFGVNTEAFFGQGTRLTVV.

The J gene is TRBJ2-7, the V gene TRBV7-8; the D call may be TRBD1 or TRBD2 (5 bases each). The CDR3 loop spans 14 amino acids. V gave up 4 bases and J gave up 0 bases, with 10 bases separating them. The germline V gene encodes CDR1 SGHVS and CDR2 FQNEAQ. The CDR3 DNA is TGTGCCAGCAGCTCTGGGGGTCCCTCCTACGAGCAGTACTTC. As protein: CASSSGGPSYEQYF.

The V gene is TRBV15, the J gene TRBJ2-1; 10 nucleotides line up with TRBD2. CDR1 is LNHNV and CDR2 is YYDKDF in the germline V gene (reference sequence). With V trimmed by 0 bases and J by 3 bases, 2 bases remained unmatched. The CDR3 is 16 amino acids. CDR3 bases: TGTGCCACCAGCAGAGATTTAGCGGGGGGCTACAATGAGCAGTTCTTC. Encoded protein: CATSRDLAGGYNEQFF.

The rearrangement joins TRBV19 to TRBJ2-1; D may be TRBD2 (5 bases). Trimming left V 9 bases short and J 2 bases short, with 8 bases between. This CDR3 has 12 residues. Germline V gene sequence: CDR1 LNHDA, CDR2 SQIVND (reference sequence). DNA for the CDR3: TGTGCCAGCTCCGGGGCCTACAATGAGCAGTTCTTC. Translation: CASSGAYNEQFF.

In its sample, this clone was seen a few times. This rearrangement joins TRBV6-6 to TRBJ2-3, with 10 bases lining up with TRBD2. This CDR3 has 15 amino acids. Germline V gene sequence: CDR1 MNHNY, CDR2 SVGAGI (reference sequence). V shed 5 bases, J shed 2 bases, and the junction held 4 bases outside the gene matches. CDR3 sequence: CASSLAGVFTDTQYF. Written as DNA, the CDR3 is TGTGCCAGCAGTCTAGCGGGAGTTTTCACAGATACGCAGTATTTT.

This chain joins TRBV6-1 and TRBJ2-1; D is perhaps TRBD1 (6 bases). The length of the CDR3 is 18 residues. The V end lost 2 bases, the J end lost 0 bases, and 17 bases lay between the germline ends. Germline V CDR1 and CDR2: MNHNS, SASEGT. The CDR3 sequence: CASSERGWKSSSYNEQFF. In DNA form, the CDR3 reads TGTGCCAGCAGTGAAAGGGGGTGGAAGTCCTCCTCCTACAATGAGCAGTTCTTC.

This chain's CDR3 is CASSFPGHQPQHF. DNA of the CDR3: TGTGCCAGTAGTTTCCCGGGACATCAGCCCCAGCATTTT. The V call is TRBV19, the J call TRBJ1-5; D perhaps matches TRBD1 (5 bases). Per germline, CDR1 LNHDA and CDR2 SQIVND (reference sequence). The CDR3 contains 13 residues. Trimming stripped 5 bases from V and 5 bases from J, with 10 bases between. Supplemented by reference TRBV19 and TRBJ1-5, the full variable domain reads DGGITQSPKYLFRKEGQNVTLSCEQNLNHDAMYWYRQDPGQGLRLIYYSQIVNDFQKGDIAEGYSVSREKKESFPLTVTSAQKNPTAFYLCASSFPGHQPQHFGDGTRLSIL.

V usage is TRBV12-5 and J usage is TRBJ1-5, with D possibly TRBD1 on 5 matching bases. Germline CDR1 reads LGHNT; CDR2 reads FRNRAP. V gave up 6 bases and J gave up 6 bases, with 9 bases separating them. The CDR3 is 12 residues long. As DNA, the CDR3 is TGTGCTAGTGGCTCAGACAGTCAGCCCCAGCATTTT. This codes for CASGSDSQPQHF.

The CDR3 sequence: CASSREPGTSRKGVFGTDTQYF. In DNA form, the CDR3 reads TGCGCCAGCAGCCGGGAACCCGGGACTAGCAGAAAAGGGGTTTTCGGCACAGATACGCAGTATTTT. This rearrangement joins TRBV4-3 to TRBJ2-3, with 9 bases that match TRBD2. The trim removed 4 bases at V and 1 base at J, leaving 24 bases unmatched. The V gene's germline CDR1 is LGHNA and CDR2 YSLEER. The CDR3 covers 22 residues.

The gene calls are TRBV2 and TRBJ2-1, with unresolved D. V gave up 2 bases and J gave up 0 bases, with 8 bases separating them. This CDR3 comprises 15 residues. Per the germline V gene, CDR1 is SNHLY and CDR2 is FYNNEI. In DNA, the CDR3 is TGTGCCAGCAGTGAACTAGTGCGCTCCTACAATGAGCAGTTCTTC. The encoded protein is CASSELVRSYNEQFF.

The chain links TRBV27 to TRBJ1-5; the D gene is possibly TRBD1 (6 bases). This CDR3 is 13 amino acids long. V lost 6 bases to trimming and J lost 4 bases, with 10 bases between them. Germline V gene lookup returns CDR1 MNHEY and CDR2 SMNVEV (reference sequence). CDR3 sequence reads: CASRTGRNQPQHF. The DNA of the CDR3 is TGTGCCAGCAGAACAGGGAGGAATCAGCCCCAGCATTTT.